This TCR beta chain was documented in a study of blood T cell repertoires in COVID-19. This CDR3 has 14 amino acids. With V trimmed by 6 bases and J by 5 bases, 2 bases remained unmatched. Germline V gene sequence: CDR1 MRHNA, CDR2 SNTAGT. Per the original data handling: From reference gene primer amplification, estimates of nucleated cell counts were derived. Profiling relied on immunoSEQ multiplex PCR, and the TCRdb table lists in-frame clones only, not all of them. The DNA was the basis for D and trimming; V, J and clone size are from that table. The table has 200,000 to 250,000 clones, around 90% seen once; the top ten hold 9.5% to 15%.

The gene calls are TRBV6-4 and TRBJ2-1; 12 bases agree with TRBD2. The sequence was obtained from a woman aged 18-29 years who had recovered from COVID-19. The specimen sequenced was peripheral blood. The CDR3 sequence is CASSGLAGNNEQFF. As DNA, the CDR3 is TGTGCCAGCAGCGGACTAGCGGGGAACAATGAGCAGTTCTTC.